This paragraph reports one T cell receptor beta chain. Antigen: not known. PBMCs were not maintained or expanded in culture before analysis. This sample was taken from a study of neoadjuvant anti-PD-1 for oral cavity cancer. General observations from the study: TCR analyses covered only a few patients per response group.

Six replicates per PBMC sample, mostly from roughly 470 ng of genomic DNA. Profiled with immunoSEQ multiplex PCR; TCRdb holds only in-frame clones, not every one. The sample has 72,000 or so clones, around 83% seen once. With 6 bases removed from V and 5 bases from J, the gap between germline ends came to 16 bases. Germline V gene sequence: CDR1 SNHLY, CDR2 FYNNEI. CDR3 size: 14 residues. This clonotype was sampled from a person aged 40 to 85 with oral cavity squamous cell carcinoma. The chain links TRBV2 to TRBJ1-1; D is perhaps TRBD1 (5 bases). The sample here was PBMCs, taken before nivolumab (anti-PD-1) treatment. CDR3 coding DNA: TGTGCCAGCAGCCGGGACGACTGGGGGACTGAAGCTTTCTTT. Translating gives CASSRDDWGTEAFF.